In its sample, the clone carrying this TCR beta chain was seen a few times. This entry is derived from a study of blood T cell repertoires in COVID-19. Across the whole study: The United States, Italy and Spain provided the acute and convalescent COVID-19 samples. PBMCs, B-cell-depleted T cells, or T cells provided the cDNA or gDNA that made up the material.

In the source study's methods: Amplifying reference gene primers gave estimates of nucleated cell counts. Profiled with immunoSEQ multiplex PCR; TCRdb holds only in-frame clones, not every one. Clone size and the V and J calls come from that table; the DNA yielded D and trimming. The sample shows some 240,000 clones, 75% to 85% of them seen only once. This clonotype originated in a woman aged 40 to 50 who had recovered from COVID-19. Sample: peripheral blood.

CDR3 region: CASSYVSQPNSPLHF. CDR3 coding DNA: TGTGCCAGCAGTTATGTATCACAGCCGAATTCACCCCTCCACTTT. The V and J genes are TRBV6-5 and TRBJ1-6; no definite D call. The V gene's germline CDR1 is MNHEY and CDR2 SVGAGI. V dropped 3 bases and J dropped 7 bases, with 13 bases sitting between them. The CDR3 sequence is 15 residues long.